Listed here are 5 T cell receptor beta chains from one sample, sequenced in a study of shared clonotypes between healthy human individuals. Profiling relied on immunoSEQ multiplex PCR, and the TCRdb table lists in-frame clones only, not all of them. Of more than 1.2 million clones listed, just under 99% are singletons. Specimen: naive CD4+ T cells sorted from blood. Subset denoted: CD45RA+ positively selected. The receptors come from a man under 40 in good health.

The chain links TRBV19 to TRBJ1-1; D is undetermined. This CDR3 contains 12 residues. The germline V gene encodes CDR1 LNHDA and CDR2 SQIVND (reference sequence). Trimming pared 0 bases from V and 11 bases from J, leaving 10 bases between. In nucleotides, the CDR3 is TGTGCCAGTAGTATAGAGGGCCGGCGGGCTTTCTTT. Translation gives CASSIEGRRAFF.

In regard to this clone: The sample carries other DNA sequences with the same CDR3. The rearrangement joins TRBV18 to TRBJ2-3; 7 positions agree with TRBD2. V lost 3 bases, J lost 4 bases, and 7 bases stayed unmatched. This CDR3 is built from 15 residues. Germline CDR1 KGHSH, CDR2 LQKENI. CDR3 DNA sequence: TGTGCCAGCTCACCTCGGGCGGGGGTTGCAGATACGCAGTATTTT. This translates into CASSPRAGVADTQYF.

The V and J genes are TRBV9 and TRBJ2-5, with TRBD2 identical over 8 bases. The CDR3 is made up of 16 amino acids. V trimming: 3 bases; J trimming: 2 bases; junction bases outside the gene matches: 9. In germline, CDR1 is SGDLS, CDR2 YYNGEE. The CDR3 sequence: CASSGEEREWQETQYF. CDR3 sequence (DNA): TGTGCCAGCAGCGGTGAGGAGCGGGAGTGGCAAGAGACCCAGTACTTC. Combining the CDR3 with reference TRBV9 and TRBJ2-5 gives the whole variable domain DSGVTQTPKHLITATGQRVTLRCSPRSGDLSVYWYQQSLDQGLQFLIQYYNGEERAKGNILERFSAQQFPDLHSELNLSSLELGDSALYFCASSGEEREWQETQYFGPGTRLLVL.

The chain is built from TRBV28 and TRBJ2-7, with D perhaps matching TRBD1 (6 bases). The CDR3 spans 13 residues. V was pared by 7 bases and J by 2 bases, with 12 bases between. The V gene's germline CDR1 is MDHEN and CDR2 SYDVKM. The CDR3 loop reads CASNPYRAYEQYF. CDR3 sequence (DNA): TGTGCCAGCAACCCTTACAGGGCCTACGAGCAGTACTTC.

This clone was counted once. The V and J genes are TRBV28 and TRBJ2-6, with 10 positions matching TRBD1. This CDR3 spans 17 amino acids. The V segment lost 6 bases and the J segment 5 bases; nucleotides outside the gene matches: 10. Looked up from germline, CDR1 is MDHEN and CDR2 is SYDVKM. This CDR3 is CASSVSPGQGRANVLTF. CDR3 DNA: TGTGCCAGCAGCGTATCGCCGGGACAGGGGAGGGCCAACGTCCTGACTTTC.